This TCR beta chain is drawn from a study of blood T cells in healthy people across ages. Study-wide results and limits: More naive CD4+ cells and higher diversity marked long-lived donors relative to aged donors. Researchers judged that diversity estimates from one million T cells fell short of true values.

The CDR3 totals 15 residues. CDR1 SGHTA and CDR2 FQGNSA come from the germline V gene. V gave up 2 bases and J gave up 5 bases; unmatched junction bases: 4. As regards this clonotype: Its antigen remains unidentified.

The use of a sample-barcoded 5' primer and a J-beta primer mix characterized a second PCR of about 7 to 12 cycles. Tags on each cDNA molecule came from a template-switch adaptor with 12 random nucleotides. TCRdb called the 5' RACE reads again in MiXCR, with one record for every CDR3 protein. The top ten hold more than 20% of the sample, which has 1.5 million to 2 million distinct CDR3 sequences, around 42% seen once. This TCR came from a human donor in good health. The specimen was blood. J is TRBJ2-5 and V is TRBV7-2, with 11 bases aligning to TRBD2. The CDR3 nucleotides are TGTGCCAGCAGCTTATTTAGCGGGAGGGAGGAGACCCAGTACTTC. It translates to CASSLFSGREETQYF.